This T cell receptor (beta chain) was documented in a study of T cells in Graves' hyperthyroidism and ophthalmopathy. Study-level points and caveats: Expanded thyroid clonotypes (above 0.001) were mostly also found in blood. Separating ophthalmopathy from stable hyperthyroidism was achieved by a 13 V-J model.

The investigators amplified TCR beta CDR3 regions from RNA transcripts. The TCR CDR3 was amplified in a first-round RT-PCR using the HTBI primer set. TCRdb re-called the multiplex PCR reads through MiXCR, storing one row per CDR3 protein. The sample records about 760,000 distinct CDR3 sequences, 30% to 40% being singletons. Exclusion followed for patients with uncontrolled infection, other autoimmune disease, pregnancy or lactation. About this clonotype: What it binds is unknown.

Per the germline V gene, CDR1 is WSHSY and CDR2 is SAAADI. This CDR3 region has 12 residues. Trimming shortened V by 7 bases and J by 4 bases, and 10 bases separated the two germline ends. The specimen sequenced was blood. This chain connects TRBV10-2 to TRBJ1-2; D is unclear. The TCR was taken from a woman between 40 and 55 years old with Graves' hyperthyroidism. CDR3 coding DNA: TGCGCCAGCATGGACGGCAGCTATGGCTACACCTTC. Translation gives CASMDGSYGYTF.